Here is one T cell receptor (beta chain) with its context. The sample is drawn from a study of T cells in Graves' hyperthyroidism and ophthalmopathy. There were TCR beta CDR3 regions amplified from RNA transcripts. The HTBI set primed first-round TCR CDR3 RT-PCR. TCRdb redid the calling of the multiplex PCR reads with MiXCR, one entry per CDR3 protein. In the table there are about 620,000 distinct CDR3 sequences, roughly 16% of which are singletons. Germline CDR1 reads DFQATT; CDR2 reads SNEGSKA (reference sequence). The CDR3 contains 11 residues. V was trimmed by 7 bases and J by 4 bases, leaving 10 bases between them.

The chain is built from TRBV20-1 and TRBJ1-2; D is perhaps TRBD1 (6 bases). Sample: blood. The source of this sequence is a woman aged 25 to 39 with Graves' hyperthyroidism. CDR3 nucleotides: TGCAGTGTAACAGGGACCTATGGCTACACCTTC. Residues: CSVTGTYGYTF.